Listed here is a single TCR beta chain. The CDR3 extends over 16 amino acids. The germline gives CDR1 SGHRS, CDR2 YFSETQ. V was cut by 2 bases and J by 2 bases, with 15 bases left in between. The sample comes from a study of long-term antiretroviral therapy in people with HIV. With survey level as its setting, the immunoSEQ assay was v3.0. This table comes from immunoSEQ multiplex PCR, and its TCRdb copy is limited to in-frame clones, with some not included. The sample includes tens of thousands of clones, 70% to 90% of them seen just once. The sequence was collected from a man aged 55 to 70 with HIV. This material consisted of unsorted PBMCs, taken 0.6 years after starting antiretroviral therapy. This chain links TRBV5-1 with TRBJ2-3, with D perhaps assigned TRBD1 or TRBD2 (5 bases each). CDR3 sequence reads: CASSLLPGTSTDTQYF. The CDR3 bases are TGCGCCAGCAGCTTATTACCGGGGACCTCCACAGATACGCAGTATTTT.